Shown below are 14 T cell receptor beta chains from a single sample sequenced in a study of Ad26.COV2.S vaccination and SARS-CoV-2 variants. Only in-frame clones appear in the TCRdb table, and some are missing; sequencing was by immunoSEQ multiplex PCR. Of approximately 360,000 clones listed, 83% are singletons. The treatment is: roughly 18 received Ad26.COV2.S at low or high dose, single or two shots; roughly 5 received placebo; per-sample allocation not given. All samples were drawn on day 63, counting from the first vaccine or placebo injection. The sample consisted of peripheral blood, taken in a trial of Ad26.COV2.S vaccine versus placebo. These TCRs come from a person between 18 and 59 years old who received the Ad26.COV2.S COVID-19 vaccine or a placebo.

The rearrangement links TRBV6-2 or TRBV6-3 to TRBJ2-7; D ambiguous. The germline V gene has CDR1 MNHEY and CDR2 SVGEGT. The CDR3 contains 12 residues. V was shortened by 5 bases and J by 7 bases, with 12 bases between the two germline ends. CDR3 residues: CASSNVVVEQYF. In DNA, the CDR3 is TGTGCCAGCAGTAATGTAGTGGTGGAGCAGTACTTC.

The chain employs TRBV28 and TRBJ2-3, with 9 nucleotides matching TRBD2. Germline loops: CDR1 MDHEN, CDR2 SYDVKM. Trimming removed 4 bases from V and 4 bases from J; junction bases left unmatched: 9. The length of the CDR3 is 16 residues. The CDR3 is CASSSMGGGAADTQYF. The CDR3 DNA reads as TGTGCCAGCAGTTCGATGGGCGGGGGGGCAGCAGATACGCAGTATTTT.

V usage is TRBV7-8 and J usage is TRBJ1-2; TRBD1 is a possible D gene (6 bases). This CDR3 is 13 amino acids long. Deletions cut 1 base from V and 7 bases from J, with 10 bases between. Germline V gene lookup returns CDR1 SGHVS and CDR2 FQNEAQ. The chain's CDR3 is CASSLVVRGGYTF. The CDR3 coding sequence is TGTGCCAGCAGCTTAGTTGTCAGGGGTGGCTACACCTTC.

In DNA form, the CDR3 reads TGTGCCAGCAGTGCGAGGACTAGCGCGTACAATGAGCAGTTCTTC. The encoded protein is CASSARTSAYNEQFF. This rearrangement joins TRBV2 to TRBJ2-1, with 9 positions matching TRBD2. CDR1 SNHLY and CDR2 FYNNEI come from the germline V gene. The ends lost 4 bases at V and 4 bases at J; junction bases unmatched: 5. The CDR3 extends over 15 amino acids.

The CDR3 DNA reads as TGTGCCAGCAGTTACAATGGACAGTTCTACGAGCAGTACTTC. The encoded protein is CASSYNGQFYEQYF. The chain combines TRBV6-6 with TRBJ2-7; TRBD1 might be the D (6 bases). The CDR3 extends over 14 amino acids. CDR1 and CDR2 from the germline V gene are MNHNY and SVGAGI (reference sequence). V gave up 2 bases and J gave up 3 bases, with 11 bases separating them.

CDR3 DNA: TGTGCCAGCAGCCGCGGACCCCTAGAAATCGCCTACAATGAGCAGTTCTTC. Translating it yields CASSRGPLEIAYNEQFF. V gene TRBV5-4 combines with J gene TRBJ2-1, with D uncertain. Per the germline V gene, CDR1 is SGHNT and CDR2 is YYREEE (reference sequence). Trimming left V 4 bases short and J 2 bases short, with 19 bases between. This CDR3 is built from 17 residues.

This clone was counted once. The V gene is TRBV19, the J gene TRBJ2-7; 12 bases fit TRBD2. CDR1 LNHDA and CDR2 SQIVND come from the germline V gene (reference sequence). This CDR3 region has 19 residues. J was trimmed by 3 bases and V by 1 base; bases with no gene match: 13. For the CDR3, the DNA is TGTGCCAGTAGTATAGGGCGACTAGCGGGAGAGGGAATCGGCTACGAGCAGTACTTC. Amino acids: CASSIGRLAGEGIGYEQYF.

As DNA, the CDR3 is TGCGCCAGCAGCCAAGGGGGAGTCTACGAGCAGTACTTC. Its protein is CASSQGGVYEQYF. This chain uses TRBV4-1 with TRBJ2-7; possible D gene TRBD2, 5 bases. Germline loops: CDR1 MGHRA, CDR2 YSYEKL. The CDR3 loop spans 13 amino acids. V shed 1 base and J shed 3 bases, with 7 bases lying between them.

The chain employs TRBV6-5 and TRBJ1-3, with 9 positions matching TRBD1. J lost 3 bases, V lost 6 bases, and 3 bases had no gene match. The V gene's germline CDR1 is MNHEY and CDR2 SVGAGI. The CDR3 is 14 amino acids. CDR3 protein: CASRRQGDGNTIYF. The CDR3 nucleotides are TGTGCCAGCAGACGACAGGGGGATGGAAACACCATATATTTT.

V is TRBV3-1 (or the pseudogene TRBV3-2) and J is TRBJ1-4, with TRBD1 matching over 7 bases. The CDR3 has 16 amino acids. The germline V gene has CDR1 LGHDT and CDR2 YNNKEL (reference sequence). The ends lost 3 bases at V and 0 bases at J; junction bases unmatched: 4. CDR3 residues: CASSQEGASTNEKLFF. CDR3 nucleotides: TGTGCCAGCAGCCAGGAGGGGGCATCAACTAATGAAAAACTGTTTTTT.

The rearrangement links TRBV7-7 to TRBJ2-4; TRBD2 matches 7 bases. Unmatched junction bases numbered 11, after V lost 0 bases and J lost 3 bases. The germline CDR1 and CDR2 sequences are SSHAT and FNYEAQ (reference sequence). The CDR3 consists of 18 residues. The DNA for the CDR3 is TGTGCCAGCAGCTTAGCGCGTCGGGAGGAAATAGGCAAAAACATTCAGTACTTC. Its protein is CASSLARREEIGKNIQYF. Together with reference TRBV7-7 and TRBJ2-4, the CDR3 gives the full variable domain: GAGVSQSPRYKVTKRGQDVTLRCDPISSHATLYWYQQALGQGPEFLTYFNYEAQPDKSGLPSDRFSAERPEGSISTLTIQRTEQRDSAMYRCASSLARREEIGKNIQYFGAGTRLSVL.

J is TRBJ2-5 and V is TRBV2; 8 bases are shared with TRBD2. CDR3 size: 13 residues. CDR1 and CDR2 from the germline V gene are SNHLY and FYNNEI. The junction had 4 bases not matched to a gene; V was cut back by 6 bases and J by 4 bases. The CDR3 nucleotides are TGTGCCAGCAGCGGGACTAGTGGAGAGACCCAGTACTTC. This translates into CASSGTSGETQYF.

The V call is TRBV7-3, the J call TRBJ2-1, with TRBD2 as a possible D gene (5 bases). V was pared by 5 bases and J by 7 bases, with 15 bases between. Germline assignment: CDR1 SGHTA and CDR2 FQGTGA. There are 14 residues in the CDR3. The CDR3: CASSTGSSRNEQFF. The CDR3 bases are TGTGCCAGCAGCACGGGGAGTTCTCGGAATGAGCAGTTCTTC.

This chain joins TRBV14 and TRBJ2-5, with 9 positions matching TRBD1. Germline loops: CDR1 SGHDN, CDR2 FVKESK. J gave up 4 bases and V 0 bases, and 9 bases lay outside the gene matches. This CDR3 is built from 17 residues. The CDR3 is CASSQDVPGTGRETQYF. In nucleotides, the CDR3 is TGTGCCAGCAGCCAAGATGTTCCCGGGACAGGGCGAGAGACCCAGTACTTC.